The clone carrying this TCR beta chain has at least ten counts. The antigen is undetermined. The CDR3 spans 13 residues. V was shortened by 4 bases and J by 1 base, with 8 bases between the two germline ends. CDR1 and CDR2 from the germline V gene are SEHNR and FQNEAQ (reference sequence). This record comes from a study of T cell repertoires in cytomegalovirus infection. About the research overall: Based on public TCR beta signatures, there were indications of CMV infection and of a matching HLA type.

Study-wide findings and caveats: It was HLA-C-restricted CMV-specific TCR beta clonotypes that dominated the response ex vivo. Summed public TCR beta family frequency identified CMV carriers bearing the relevant HLA.

Via MiXCR, TCRdb re-called the reads, giving one row per CDR3 protein. The profile shows about 890,000 distinct CDR3 sequences, approximately 31% of them singletons. V is TRBV7-9 and J is TRBJ2-7; TRBD1 is a possible D gene (6 bases). The sequenced sample was cultured CD8+ T cells from PBMCs, obtained from culture after CMV antigen stimulation. This clonotype was sampled from a human donor in good health (CMV status not recorded). Some clones in this sample may be carry-over from other donors' samples. CDR3 coding DNA: TGTGCCAGCAGCTGGGACACATCCTACGAGCAGTACTTC. It translates to CASSWDTSYEQYF.